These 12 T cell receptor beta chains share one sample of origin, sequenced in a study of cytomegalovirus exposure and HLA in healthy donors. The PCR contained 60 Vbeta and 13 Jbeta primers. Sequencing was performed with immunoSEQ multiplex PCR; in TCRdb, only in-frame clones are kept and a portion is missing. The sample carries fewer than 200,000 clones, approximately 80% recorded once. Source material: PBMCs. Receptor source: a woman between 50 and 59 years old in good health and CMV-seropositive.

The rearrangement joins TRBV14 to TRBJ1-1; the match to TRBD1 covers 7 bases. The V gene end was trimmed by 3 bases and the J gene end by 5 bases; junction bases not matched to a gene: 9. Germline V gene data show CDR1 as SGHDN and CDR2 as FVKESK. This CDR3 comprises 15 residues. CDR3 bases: TGTGCCAGCAGCCAGACCCGACAGGGTGGGACTGAAGCTTTCTTT. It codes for CASSQTRQGGTEAFF.

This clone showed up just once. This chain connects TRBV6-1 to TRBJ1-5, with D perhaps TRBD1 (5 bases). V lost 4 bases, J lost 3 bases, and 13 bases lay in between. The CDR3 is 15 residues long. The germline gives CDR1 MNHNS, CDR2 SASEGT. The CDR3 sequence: CASSGVAGHNQPQHF. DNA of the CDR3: TGTGCCAGCAGTGGGGTGGCAGGGCACAATCAGCCCCAGCATTTT.

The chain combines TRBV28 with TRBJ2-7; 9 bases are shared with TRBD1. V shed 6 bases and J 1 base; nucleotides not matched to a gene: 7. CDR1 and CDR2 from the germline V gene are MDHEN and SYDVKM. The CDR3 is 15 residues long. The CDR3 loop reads CASRTTGQGSYEQYF. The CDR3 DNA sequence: TGTGCCAGCAGGACCACGGGACAGGGTTCCTACGAGCAGTACTTC.

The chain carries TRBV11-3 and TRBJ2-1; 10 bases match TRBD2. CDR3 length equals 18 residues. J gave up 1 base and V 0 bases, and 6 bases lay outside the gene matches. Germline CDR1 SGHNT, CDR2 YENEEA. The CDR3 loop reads CASSLDPIAGGSYNEQFF. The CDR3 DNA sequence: TGTGCCAGCAGCTTAGACCCTATAGCGGGAGGTTCCTACAATGAGCAGTTCTTC.

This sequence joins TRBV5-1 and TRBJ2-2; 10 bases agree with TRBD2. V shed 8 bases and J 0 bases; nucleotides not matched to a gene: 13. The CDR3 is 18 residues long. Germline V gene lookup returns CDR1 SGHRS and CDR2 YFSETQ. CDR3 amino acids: CASRPGLATYSNTGELFF. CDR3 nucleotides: TGCGCCAGTAGACCGGGACTAGCGACTTACTCGAACACCGGGGAGCTGTTTTTT.

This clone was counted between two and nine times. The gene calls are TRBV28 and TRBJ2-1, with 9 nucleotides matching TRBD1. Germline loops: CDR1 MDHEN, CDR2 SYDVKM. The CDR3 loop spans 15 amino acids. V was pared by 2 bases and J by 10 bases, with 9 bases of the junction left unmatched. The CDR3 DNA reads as TGTGCCAGCAGTTTACTGGGACAGGGCGGCAGCGAGCAGTTCTTC. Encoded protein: CASSLLGQGGSEQFF.

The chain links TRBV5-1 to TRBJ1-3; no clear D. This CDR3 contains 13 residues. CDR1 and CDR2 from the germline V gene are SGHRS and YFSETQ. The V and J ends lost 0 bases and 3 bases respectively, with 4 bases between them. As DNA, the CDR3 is TGCGCCAGCAGCTTGGACAGTGGAAACACCATATATTTT. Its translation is CASSLDSGNTIYF.

DNA for the CDR3: TGTGCCAGCAGCGCCCCCCCAGGCGGGGGCCTCGGCGAGCAGTACTTC. This encodes CASSAPPGGGLGEQYF. V and J are TRBV9 and TRBJ2-7; TRBD2 is a possible D gene (7 bases). Germline V gene sequence: CDR1 SGDLS, CDR2 YYNGEE. V was clipped by 3 bases and J by 6 bases, with 22 bases between them. CDR3 length: 16 residues.

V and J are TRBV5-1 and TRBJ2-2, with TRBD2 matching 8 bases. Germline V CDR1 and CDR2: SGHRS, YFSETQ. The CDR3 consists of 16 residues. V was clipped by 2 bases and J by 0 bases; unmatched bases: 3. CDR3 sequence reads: CASSFIAGSNTGELFF. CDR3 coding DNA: TGCGCCAGCAGCTTTATAGCGGGGTCGAACACCGGGGAGCTGTTTTTT. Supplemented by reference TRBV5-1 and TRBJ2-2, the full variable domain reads KAGVTQTPRYLIKTRGQQVTLSCSPISGHRSVSWYQQTPGQGLQFLFEYFSETQRNKGNFPGRFSGRQFSNSRSEMNVSTLELGDSALYLCASSFIAGSNTGELFFGEGSRLTVL.

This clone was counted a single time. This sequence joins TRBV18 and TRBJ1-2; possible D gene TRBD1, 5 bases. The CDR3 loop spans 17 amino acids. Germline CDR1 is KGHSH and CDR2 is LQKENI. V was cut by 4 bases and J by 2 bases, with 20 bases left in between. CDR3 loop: CASSRERPGLGNYGYTF. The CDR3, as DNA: TGTGCCAGCTCACGCGAGAGACCAGGGCTCGGGAACTATGGCTACACCTTC.

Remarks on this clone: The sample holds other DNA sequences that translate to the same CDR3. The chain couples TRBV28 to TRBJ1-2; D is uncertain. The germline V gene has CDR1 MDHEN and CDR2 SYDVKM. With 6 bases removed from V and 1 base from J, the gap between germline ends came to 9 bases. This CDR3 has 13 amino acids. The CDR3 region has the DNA TGTGCCAGCAGCTCTTCGGGTAACTATGGCTACACCTTC. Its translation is CASSSSGNYGYTF.

The chain's CDR3 is CASSNRHQGATQYF. CDR3 coding DNA: TGTGCCAGTAGTAACAGGCATCAAGGGGCGACCCAGTACTTC. This sequence joins TRBV19 and TRBJ2-5, with D tentatively TRBD1 (5 bases). Germline CDR1 is LNHDA and CDR2 is SQIVND (reference sequence). Trimming took 4 bases from V and 7 from J, leaving 16 bases between them. The CDR3 contains 14 residues. The full variable domain, rest sourced from reference TRBV19 and TRBJ2-5, is DGGITQSPKYLFRKEGQNVTLSCEQNLNHDAMYWYRQDPGQGLRLIYYSQIVNDFQKGDIAEGYSVSREKKESFPLTVTSAQKNPTAFYLCASSNRHQGATQYFGPGTRLLVL.